The source of this T cell receptor beta chain is a study of CXCR3-negative and CXCR3-positive naive CD8 T cells. Study conclusions and caveats: Sequencing showed both naive subsets with comparably high diversity, and memory CD8+ cells much lower. Within a donor, both naive subsets shared TRBV-TRBJ usage, unlike memory cells. CXCR3-expressing naive cells carried TRB CDR3s more hydrophobic than those of CXCR3-negative naive cells.

Germline CDR1 is MNHEY and CDR2 is SVGAGI. The CDR3 spans 15 residues. In the case of this clonotype: The antigen remains unidentified.

Naive CD8+ T cells showed CD45RO-CCR7+CD27+CD95-. The authors made the TRB cDNA libraries by 5' RACE using UMI labels. TCRdb derives one entry per CDR3 protein from the 5' RACE reads, leaving out DNA. Its table lists 150,000 or so distinct CDR3 sequences. Sequencing was performed on naive CXCR3- CD8+ T cells from blood. The subset here: CD45RO-CCR7+CD27+CD95- naive CD8+ T cells lacking CXCR3 (TNR3-). The sequence came from a human donor in good health. Some clones in this sample may be carry-over from other donors' samples. The gene calls are TRBV6-5 and TRBJ2-3; the TCRdb call, TRBD1, lacks DNA for checking. This CDR3 is CASSYSWGPPDTQYF.